This T cell receptor beta chain was captured in a study of T cell responses to AZD1222 COVID-19 vaccine. V shed 0 bases and J shed 8 bases, with 10 bases lying between them. Per the germline V gene, CDR1 is MNHEY and CDR2 is SVGAGI. CDR3 size: 13 residues. Whole-study results and caveats: Once two AZD1222 doses were given, Spike-specific TCR breadth and depth went up. Seropositive at baseline were only a handful of AZD1222 recipients. The study reported that nearly half of spike-specific TCRs target unmutated variant regions. Most donors were white British, females outnumbered males, and clonal diversity was possibly underestimated.

TCRdb keeps only in-frame clones here, not all; method: immunoSEQ multiplex PCR. In the table there are fewer than 20,000 clones, less than 90% of which are singletons. As concerns this clone: Antigen specificity is unknown.

This clonotype originated in an adult who received the AZD1222 COVID-19 vaccine. The chain is built from TRBV6-5 and TRBJ1-2; D is undetermined. The sample in question was peripheral blood, obtained 28 days after the second AZD1222 dose. CDR3 region: CASSYSAGNGYTF. CDR3 nucleotide sequence: TGTGCCAGCAGTTACTCTGCGGGGAACGGCTACACCTTC.